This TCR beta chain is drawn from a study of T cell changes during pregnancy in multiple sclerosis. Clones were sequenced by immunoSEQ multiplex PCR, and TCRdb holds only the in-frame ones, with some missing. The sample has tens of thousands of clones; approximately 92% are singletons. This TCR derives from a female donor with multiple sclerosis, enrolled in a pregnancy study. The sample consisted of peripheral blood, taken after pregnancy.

The CDR3 DNA follows: TGTGCCAGCAGTGAAAGATGGAGTCTAGCGGGAGCCTACCCCTACAATGAGCAGTTCTTC. Its protein is CASSERWSLAGAYPYNEQFF. The chain has TRBV6-1 and TRBJ2-1, with 10 bases that match TRBD2. The CDR3 is 20 residues long. V gave up 2 bases and J gave up 2 bases; unmatched junction bases: 15. CDR1 is MNHNS, CDR2 SASEGT, per germline.